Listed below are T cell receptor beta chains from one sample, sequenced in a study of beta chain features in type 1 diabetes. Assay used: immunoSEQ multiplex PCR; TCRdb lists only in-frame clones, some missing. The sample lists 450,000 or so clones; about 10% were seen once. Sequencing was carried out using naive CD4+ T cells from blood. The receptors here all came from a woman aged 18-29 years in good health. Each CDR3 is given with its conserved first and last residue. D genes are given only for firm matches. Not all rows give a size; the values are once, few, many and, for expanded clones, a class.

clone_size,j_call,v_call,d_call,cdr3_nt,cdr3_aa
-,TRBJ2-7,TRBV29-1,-,TGCAGCGTTGGTCTAACCTCTTACGAGCAGTACTTC,CSVGLTSYEQYF
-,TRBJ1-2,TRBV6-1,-,TGTGCCAGCAGTAACAGGGAGAAGTATGGCTACACCTTC,CASSNREKYGYTF
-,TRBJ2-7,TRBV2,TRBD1,TGTGCCAGCCGTTGGGGGACAGGGTTGTACGAGCAGTACTTC,CASRWGTGLYEQYF
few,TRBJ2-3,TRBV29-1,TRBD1,TGCAGCGTTACGGGACAGAGCACAGATACGCAGTATTTT,CSVTGQSTDTQYF
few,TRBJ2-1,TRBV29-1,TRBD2,TGCAGCGGTGGACTAGCGCACGCTAGCTCCTACAATGAGCAGTTCTTC,CSGGLAHASSYNEQFF
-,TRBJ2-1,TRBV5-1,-,TGCGCCAGCAGCTTGCTAACCAATGAGCAGTTCTTC,CASSLLTNEQFF
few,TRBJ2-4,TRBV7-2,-,TGTGCCAGCAGCTTAGTATTGACAGTTTCAAACATTCAGTACTTC,CASSLVLTVSNIQYF
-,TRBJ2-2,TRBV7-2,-,TGTGCCAGCAGCTTAGGCCGACCTGCCGGGGAGCTGTTTTTT,CASSLGRPAGELFF
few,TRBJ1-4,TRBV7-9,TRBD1,TGTGCCAGCAGCCTGGACAGGGCAACTAATGAAAAACTGTTTTTT,CASSLDRATNEKLFF
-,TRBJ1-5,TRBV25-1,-,TGTGCCAGCAGAGGGGGAAGTCAGCCCCAGCATTTT,CASRGGSQPQHF
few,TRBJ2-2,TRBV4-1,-,TGCGCCAGCAGCTTCGTCGGACCGAACACCGGGGAGCTGTTTTTT,CASSFVGPNTGELFF
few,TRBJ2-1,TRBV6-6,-,TGTGCCAGCAGTTTACAGGATAGCTCCTACAATGAGCAGTTCTTC,CASSLQDSSYNEQFF
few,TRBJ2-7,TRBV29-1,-,TGCAGCGTAACCGGGACGGCCTACGAGCAGTACTTC,CSVTGTAYEQYF
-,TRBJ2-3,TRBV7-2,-,TGTGCCAGCAGCCTCCGGCCAGGGGATACGCAGTATTTT,CASSLRPGDTQYF
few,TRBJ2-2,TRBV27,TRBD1,TGTGCCAGCAGAAGACAGGGTAACACCGGGGAGCTGTTTTTT,CASRRQGNTGELFF
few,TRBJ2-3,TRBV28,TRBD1,TGTGCCAGCAGTTTCCTACAGGGGGCTCGAGATACGCAGTATTTT,CASSFLQGARDTQYF
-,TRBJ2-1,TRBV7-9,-,TGTGCCAGCAGCTTACGATCCAAACCCAGCAATGAGCAGTTCTTC,CASSLRSKPSNEQFF
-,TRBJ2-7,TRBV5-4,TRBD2,TGTGCCAGCAGCCGGGGAGGGAATCTGTACGAGCAGTACTTC,CASSRGGNLYEQYF
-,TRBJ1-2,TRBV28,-,TGTGCCAGCAGTTCGCGGACCGCTTATGGCTACACCTTC,CASSSRTAYGYTF
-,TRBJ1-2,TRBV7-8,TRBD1,TGTGCCAGCAGCTCCGGGACAGGAGGCTACACCTTC,CASSSGTGGYTF
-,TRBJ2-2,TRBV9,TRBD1,TGTGCCAGCAGCGTAGTGGCAAGGGGGCGTTTGATCACCGGGGAGCTGTTTTTT,CASSVVARGRLITGELFF
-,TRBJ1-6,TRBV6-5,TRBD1,TGTGCCAGCAACGCAGACAGGGTTGGTTCACCCCTCCACTTT,CASNADRVGSPLHF
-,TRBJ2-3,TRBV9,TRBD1,TGTGCCAGCAGCGTAGTACAGGGGGCGGATACGCAGTATTTT,CASSVVQGADTQYF
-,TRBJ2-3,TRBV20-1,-,TGCAGTGCTAGAGATCAGGGCTCCCTATTTTTT,CSARDQGSLFF
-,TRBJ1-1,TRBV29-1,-,TGCAGCGTTGAAGAGAACACTGAAGCTTTCTTT,CSVEENTEAFF
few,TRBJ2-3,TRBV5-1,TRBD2,TGCGCCAGCAGCTTGAGCGGGACTAGCGGGAGTTCGCAGTATTTT,CASSLSGTSGSSQYF
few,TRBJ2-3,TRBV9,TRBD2,TGTGCCAGCAGCCCAGGACTAGCGGGGGGGCGTGACACAGATACGCAGTATTTT,CASSPGLAGGRDTDTQYF
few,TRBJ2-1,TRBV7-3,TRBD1,TGTGCCAGCAGCGAAAAGATAGGGGGCAGTGAGCAGTTCTTC,CASSEKIGGSEQFF
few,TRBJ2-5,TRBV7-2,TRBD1,TGTGCCAGCAGCTTAGGGACAGGGCTGACCCAGTACTTC,CASSLGTGLTQYF
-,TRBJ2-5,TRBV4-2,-,TGTGCCAGCAGCCAAGTAGCGGAGACCCAGTACTTC,CASSQVAETQYF
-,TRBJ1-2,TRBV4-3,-,TGCGCCAGCAGCCAAGATAGGGGCCCATTCAGCTATGGCTACACCTTC,CASSQDRGPFSYGYTF
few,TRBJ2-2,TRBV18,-,TGTGCCAGCTCACCACTCATCGGCACCGGGGAGCTGTTTTTT,CASSPLIGTGELFF
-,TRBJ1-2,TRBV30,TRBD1,TGTGCCTGTTCGACAGGGGGGAACTATGGCTACACCTTC,CACSTGGNYGYTF
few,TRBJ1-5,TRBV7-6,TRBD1,TGTGCCAGCAGCTGGGGACAGGGCAATCAGCCCCAGCATTTT,CASSWGQGNQPQHF
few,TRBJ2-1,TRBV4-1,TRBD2,TGCGCCAGCAGCCACGCCCGGACTAGCGGGTTTTACAATGAGCAGTTCTTC,CASSHARTSGFYNEQFF
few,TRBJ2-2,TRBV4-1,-,TGCGCCAGCAGTGGTAGGGCGGGTCGGGGATACACCGGGGAGCTGTTTTTT,CASSGRAGRGYTGELFF
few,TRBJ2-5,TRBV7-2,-,TGTGCCAGCAGCTTCTCCAGGGAAGAGACCCAGTACTTC,CASSFSREETQYF
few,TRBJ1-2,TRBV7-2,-,TGTGCCAGCAGCGTGGACGGACTGTATGGCTACACCTTC,CASSVDGLYGYTF
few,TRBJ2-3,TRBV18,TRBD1,TGTGCCAGCTCACCCCGGACAGGGGGCCCAGATACGCAGTATTTT,CASSPRTGGPDTQYF
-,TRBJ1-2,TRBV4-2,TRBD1,TGTGCCAGCAGCCCGGGACAGTCGCAGGGCTACACCTTC,CASSPGQSQGYTF
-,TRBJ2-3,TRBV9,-,TGTGCCAGCAGCGTAGGCTGGGCGGCAGATACGCAGTATTTT,CASSVGWAADTQYF
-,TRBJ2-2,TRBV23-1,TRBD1,TGCGCCAGCAGTCAAAGGGGGCCCAACACCGGGGAGCTGTTTTTT,CASSQRGPNTGELFF
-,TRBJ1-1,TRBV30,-,TGTGCCTGGAGCCTTGACATGAACACTGAAGCTTTCTTT,CAWSLDMNTEAFF
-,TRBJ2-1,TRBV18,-,TGTGCCAGCTCACTTTCTAGCGCGTACAATGAGCAGTTCTTC,CASSLSSAYNEQFF
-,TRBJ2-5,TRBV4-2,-,TGTGCCAGCAGCCAAGATATCCTAGAACAAGAGACCCAGTACTTC,CASSQDILEQETQYF
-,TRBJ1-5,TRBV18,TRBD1,TGTGCCAGCTCACCTGGGACAGGGCGTCTTCAGCCCCAGCATTTT,CASSPGTGRLQPQHF
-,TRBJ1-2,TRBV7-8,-,TGTGCCAGCAGCTTAGGTGACAGAGCAAACTATGGCTACACCTTC,CASSLGDRANYGYTF
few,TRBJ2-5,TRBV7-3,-,TGTGCCAGCAGCTTACGAGGCGGTGAAGAGACCCAGTACTTC,CASSLRGGEETQYF
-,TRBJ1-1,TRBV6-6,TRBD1,TGTGCCAGCAAGTTCGACAGGGGGAGCGGGAACACTGAAGCTTTCTTT,CASKFDRGSGNTEAFF
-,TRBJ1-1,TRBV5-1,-,TGCGCCAGCAGCTTGAGGGGCACTGAAGCTTTCTTT,CASSLRGTEAFF
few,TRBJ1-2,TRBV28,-,TGTGCCAGCAGTTTAGGGACCCTAGGGGAAGGTGGCTACACCTTC,CASSLGTLGEGGYTF
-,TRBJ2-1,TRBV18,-,TGTGCCAGCTCACCACCGGGCGGCCTCTACAATGAGCAGTTCTTC,CASSPPGGLYNEQFF
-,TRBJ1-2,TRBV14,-,TGTGCCAGCAGCCAAGATCCGGGGGCCCCCACCTTC,CASSQDPGAPTF
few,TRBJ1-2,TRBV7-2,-,TGTGCCAGCAGCTCCTACTGGGAAGGCTACACCTTC,CASSSYWEGYTF
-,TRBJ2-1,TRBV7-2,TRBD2,TGTGCCAGCAGCCTTCTAGCGGACAATGAGCAGTTCTTC,CASSLLADNEQFF
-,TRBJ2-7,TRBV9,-,TGTGCCAGCAGCGTAGAGCAGGGGATTGTTGTGAACGAGCAGTACTTC,CASSVEQGIVVNEQYF
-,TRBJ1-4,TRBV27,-,TGTGCCAGCAGTTTATCGGCGGGCGAAAAACTGTTTTTT,CASSLSAGEKLFF
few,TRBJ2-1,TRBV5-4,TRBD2,TGTGCCAGCAGCTTGACTAGCGTCGGGTACAATGAGCAGTTCTTC,CASSLTSVGYNEQFF
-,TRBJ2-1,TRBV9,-,TGTGCCAGCAGCGTAGGAGGCGGGGTTACTGAGCAGTTCTTC,CASSVGGGVTEQFF
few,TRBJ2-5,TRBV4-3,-,TGCGCCAGCAGCCAAGGAAGGCTCGAGACCCAGTACTTC,CASSQGRLETQYF